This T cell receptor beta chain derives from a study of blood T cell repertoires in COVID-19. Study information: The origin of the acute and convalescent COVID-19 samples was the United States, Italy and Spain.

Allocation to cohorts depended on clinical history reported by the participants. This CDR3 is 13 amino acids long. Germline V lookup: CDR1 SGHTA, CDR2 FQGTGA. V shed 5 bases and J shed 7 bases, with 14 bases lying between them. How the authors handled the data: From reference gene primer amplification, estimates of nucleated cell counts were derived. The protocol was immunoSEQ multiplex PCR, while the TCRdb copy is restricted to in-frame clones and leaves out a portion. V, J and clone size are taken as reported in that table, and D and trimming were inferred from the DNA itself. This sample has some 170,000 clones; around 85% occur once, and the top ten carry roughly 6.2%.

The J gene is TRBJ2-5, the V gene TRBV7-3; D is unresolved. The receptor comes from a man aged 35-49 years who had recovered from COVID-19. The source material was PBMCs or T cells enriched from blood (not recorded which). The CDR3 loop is CASSLDLFGTQYF. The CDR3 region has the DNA TGTGCCAGCAGCCTAGACTTATTTGGGACCCAGTACTTC.